This TCR beta chain was documented in a study of cytomegalovirus exposure and HLA in healthy donors. Looked up from germline, CDR1 is SGHRS and CDR2 is YFSETQ. Germline trimming cut 4 bases from V and 2 bases from J; bases unmatched to any gene: 5. This CDR3 has 15 residues. PCR used 60 Vbeta primers and 13 Jbeta primers. TCRdb's copy holds only in-frame clones and misses some; the assay was immunoSEQ multiplex PCR. In the table there are 100,000 or so clones, under 85% of which are singletons. J is TRBJ2-7 and V is TRBV5-1; 11 bases are shared with TRBD1. The sequenced sample was PBMCs. The TCR sequence derives from a man aged 18-30 years in good health and CMV-seronegative. CDR3 DNA sequence: TGCGCCAGCAGCCCAGGGACAGGGGGGACCTACGAGCAGTACTTC. Its translation is CASSPGTGGTYEQYF.